Each of the 28 T cell receptor beta chains below was sequenced from the same sample in a study of control samples from healthy donors and cancer patients. TCRdb's copy holds only in-frame clones and misses some; the assay was immunoSEQ multiplex PCR. Here the sample spans around 110,000 clones, approximately 90% being singletons. Sequencing was carried out using blood. These receptors were collected from a woman in her seventies in good health.

The V and J genes are TRBV5-1 and TRBJ2-5, with 13 nucleotides matching TRBD2. CDR1 and CDR2 from the germline V gene are SGHRS and YFSETQ. The ends lost 0 bases at V and 4 bases at J; junction bases unmatched: 6. The CDR3 is made up of 17 amino acids. Here the CDR3 reads CASSLGTSGGHGETQYF. The CDR3 DNA reads TGCGCCAGCAGCTTGGGGACTAGCGGGGGCCACGGAGAGACCCAGTACTTC.

The chain combines TRBV12-5 with TRBJ2-1; D is unclear. This CDR3 is built from 14 residues. Trimming took 6 bases from V and 8 from J, leaving 17 bases between them. Germline V gene lookup returns CDR1 LGHNT and CDR2 FRNRAP. CDR3: CASGLGSLGHEQFF. The CDR3 region has the DNA TGTGCTAGTGGCCTGGGATCTCTGGGCCATGAGCAGTTCTTC.

This clone was detected only a few times. The J gene is TRBJ2-7, the V gene TRBV5-6; TRBD2 aligns across 14 bases. CDR1 SGHDT and CDR2 YYEEEE come from the germline V gene. The CDR3 runs 15 residues. J lost 4 bases, V lost 4 bases, and 4 bases had no gene match. The CDR3 here is CASSRLAGGTYEQYF. The CDR3 nucleotides are TGTGCCAGCAGCCGACTAGCGGGGGGGACTTACGAGCAGTACTTC. Full variable domain (remainder filled in from reference TRBV5-6 and TRBJ2-7): DAGVTQSPTHLIKTRGQQVTLRCSPKSGHDTVSWYQQALGQGPQFIFQYYEEEERQRGNFPDRFSGHQFPNYSSELNVNALLLGDSALYLCASSRLAGGTYEQYFGPGTRLTVT.

V is TRBV5-4 and J is TRBJ1-1; D call uncertain. The CDR3 has 15 amino acids. Germline V gene data show CDR1 as SGHNT and CDR2 as YYREEE (reference sequence). The V and J ends lost 0 bases and 3 bases respectively, with 12 bases between them. Here the CDR3 reads CASSLEGLTDTEAFF. In nucleotides, the CDR3 is TGTGCCAGCAGCTTGGAGGGTCTGACGGACACTGAAGCTTTCTTT.

This clone was detected only once. The chain is built from TRBV5-4 and TRBJ2-1; the match to TRBD1 covers 10 bases. The CDR3 consists of 15 residues. Per germline, CDR1 SGHNT and CDR2 YYREEE (reference sequence). V dropped 3 bases and J dropped 0; count of bases not matched to a gene: 0. The CDR3 spells CASSWDRGSYNEQFF. The CDR3 DNA follows: TGTGCCAGCAGCTGGGACAGGGGCTCCTACAATGAGCAGTTCTTC.

The chain links TRBV29-1 to TRBJ1-4; tentatively, D is TRBD1 (5 bases). The ends were cut back, 7 bases at V and 5 bases at J, with 14 bases in the middle. The CDR3 contains 13 residues. Germline CDR1 SQVTM, CDR2 ANQGSEA. This chain's CDR3 is CSASRDGNEKLFF. In nucleotides, the CDR3 is TGCAGCGCAAGTCGGGACGGGAATGAAAAACTGTTTTTT.

The chain recombines TRBV11-2 with TRBJ1-4; D unclear. Trimming removed 3 bases at V and 4 bases at J, with 12 bases between. CDR3 size: 15 residues. The V gene's germline CDR1 is SGHAT and CDR2 FQNNGV. The CDR3 nucleotides read TGTGCCAGCAGCTTGACGGAGAGGAATAATGAAAAACTGTTTTTT. Its translation: CASSLTERNNEKLFF. Drawing the rest from reference TRBV11-2 and TRBJ1-4, the complete variable domain is EAGVAQSPRYKIIEKRQSVAFWCNPISGHATLYWYQQILGQGPKLLIQFQNNGVVDDSQLPKDRFSAERLKGVDSTLKIQPAKLEDSAVYLCASSLTERNNEKLFFGSGTQLSVL.

This chain joins TRBV5-6 and TRBJ2-1; TRBD1 agrees at 9 bases. This CDR3 is built from 16 residues. Per germline, CDR1 SGHDT and CDR2 YYEEEE. J gave up 3 bases and V 2 bases, and 6 bases lay outside the gene matches. In nucleotides, the CDR3 is TGTGCCAGCAGCTTCCTTGAGGGACAGGGCTACAATGAGCAGTTCTTC. Its translation: CASSFLEGQGYNEQFF. Together with reference TRBV5-6 and TRBJ2-1, the CDR3 gives the full variable domain: DAGVTQSPTHLIKTRGQQVTLRCSPKSGHDTVSWYQQALGQGPQFIFQYYEEEERQRGNFPDRFSGHQFPNYSSELNVNALLLGDSALYLCASSFLEGQGYNEQFFGPGTRLTVL.

This chain connects TRBV3-1 (or the pseudogene TRBV3-2) to TRBJ1-6; D uncertain. Germline V lookup: CDR1 LGHDT, CDR2 YNNKEL (reference sequence). V was cut by 0 bases and J by 7 bases, with 10 bases left in between. The CDR3 sequence is 15 residues long. In DNA, the CDR3 is TGTGCCAGCAGCCAAGAGCTGGGCCCGAATTCACCCCTCCACTTT. This sequence encodes CASSQELGPNSPLHF.

This rearrangement joins TRBV7-6 to TRBJ2-3; TRBD2 matches at 13 bases. Germline CDR1 and CDR2: SGHVS and FNYEAQ. CDR3 size: 16 residues. The ends lost 5 bases at V and 3 bases at J; junction bases unmatched: 5. The CDR3 spells CASSALAGGVTDTQYF. The CDR3 DNA is TGTGCCAGCAGCGCACTAGCGGGGGGGGTTACAGATACGCAGTATTTT.

The V gene is TRBV6-5, the J gene TRBJ1-2, with unresolved D. There are 14 residues in the CDR3. The V and J ends lost 6 bases and 5 bases respectively, with 16 bases between them. CDR1 MNHEY and CDR2 SVGAGI come from the germline V gene. CDR3 DNA: TGTGCCAGCAGCCGAATAAGTTGGGGATATGGCTACACCTTC. Translation: CASSRISWGYGYTF.

The chain employs TRBV18 and TRBJ1-4, with TRBD1 matching 7 bases. This CDR3 is 15 amino acids long. V trimming: 2 bases; J trimming: 3 bases; junction bases outside the gene matches: 3. Germline CDR1 reads KGHSH; CDR2 reads LQKENI. The CDR3 DNA sequence: TGTGCCAGCTCACCAACAGGGGACCCTAATGAAAAACTGTTTTTT. As protein: CASSPTGDPNEKLFF.

This clone was counted a few times. The chain is built from TRBV4-3 and TRBJ2-1; D is perhaps TRBD1 (6 bases). Germline V gene sequence: CDR1 LGHNA, CDR2 YSLEER. V was pared by 2 bases and J by 2 bases, with 13 bases between. The CDR3 extends over 16 amino acids. CDR3 protein: CASSQRLQGPYNEQFF. CDR3 in DNA: TGCGCCAGCAGCCAACGATTACAGGGCCCCTACAATGAGCAGTTCTTC.

V usage is TRBV6-4 and J usage is TRBJ2-3; D unclear. Germline-derived CDR1 and CDR2 are MRHNA and SNTAGT. Trimming took off 2 bases at V and 3 bases at J, with 6 bases between the two ends. The CDR3 totals 13 residues. CDR3 DNA: TGTGCCAGCAGTGACCAGGCGACAGATACGCAGTATTTT. Translating gives CASSDQATDTQYF.

V gene TRBV5-1 combines with J gene TRBJ2-3; no definite D call. V dropped 0 bases and J dropped 0 bases, with 8 bases sitting between them. Germline V gene sequence: CDR1 SGHRS, CDR2 YFSETQ. This CDR3 is built from 15 residues. The CDR3, as DNA: TGCGCCAGCAGCTTGGGGTCGCCTAGCACAGATACGCAGTATTTT. Amino acids: CASSLGSPSTDTQYF.

This chain links TRBV10-3 with TRBJ1-5; D is possibly TRBD1 (5 bases). Germline CDR1 and CDR2: ENHRY and SYGVKD. The V end lost 3 bases, the J end lost 5 bases, and 23 bases lay between the germline ends. CDR3 size: 18 residues. The CDR3 loop reads CAISDYRLQAHRDQPQHF. DNA for the CDR3: TGTGCCATCAGTGATTATAGGCTACAGGCCCACCGGGATCAGCCCCAGCATTTT.

V usage is TRBV27 and J usage is TRBJ2-1; 10 nucleotides match TRBD2. After removal of 4 bases from V and 2 bases from J, the junction contained 2 bases not matched to a gene. This CDR3 is 15 amino acids long. CDR1 is MNHEY and CDR2 is SMNVEV in the germline V gene (reference sequence). The CDR3 DNA follows: TGTGCCAGCAGTTCGACTAGCGGGCCCTACAATGAGCAGTTCTTC. It specifies CASSSTSGPYNEQFF.

The gene calls are TRBV19 and TRBJ2-3, with D possibly TRBD2 on 6 matching bases. Germline-derived CDR1 and CDR2 are LNHDA and SQIVND (reference sequence). The CDR3 sequence is 13 residues long. V was cut by 10 bases and J by 2 bases, with 13 bases left in between. CDR3 nucleotides: TGTGCCACCGGGACTTCCCTCACAGATACGCAGTATTTT. Protein product: CATGTSLTDTQYF.

The chain is built from TRBV3-1 (or the pseudogene TRBV3-2) and TRBJ1-5, with a tentative D call TRBD1 (6 bases). Germline loops: CDR1 LGHDT, CDR2 YNNKEL (reference sequence). With 3 bases removed from V and 1 base from J, the gap between germline ends came to 10 bases. The CDR3 covers 15 residues. CDR3 loop: CASSQEGGSNQPQHF. Written as DNA, the CDR3 is TGTGCCAGCAGCCAGGAAGGGGGAAGCAATCAGCCCCAGCATTTT.

Concerning this clone itself: Other nucleotide sequences from this sample produce the same CDR3. This rearrangement joins TRBV2 to TRBJ2-5; D gene uncertain. CDR1 and CDR2 (germline): SNHLY, FYNNEI. V lost 2 bases, J lost 5 bases, and 3 bases lay in between. CDR3 size: 11 residues. CDR3 sequence (DNA): TGTGCCAGCAGTGAATCCGAGACCCAGTACTTC. It codes for CASSESETQYF. The entire variable domain, with the rest obtained from reference TRBV2 and TRBJ2-5, is as follows: EPEVTQTPSHQVTQMGQEVILRCVPISNHLYFYWYRQILGQKVEFLVSFYNNEISEKSEIFDDQFSVERPDGSNFTLKIRSTKLEDSAMYFCASSESETQYFGPGTRLLVL.

The CDR3 sequence is CASRSGPGPAFF. CDR3 coding DNA: TGTGCCAGCAGATCCGGTCCGGGACCCGCTTTCTTT. The gene calls are TRBV6-5 and TRBJ1-1; tentatively, D is TRBD1 (5 bases). The germline V and J ends were trimmed by 6 bases and 11 bases, with 16 bases remaining between them. This CDR3 is 12 amino acids long. CDR1 is MNHEY, CDR2 SVGAGI, per germline.

The J gene is TRBJ2-5, the V gene TRBV12-3 or TRBV12-4; D remains ambiguous. V shed 3 bases and J shed 3 bases, with 2 bases lying between them. The CDR3 contains 11 residues. In nucleotides, the CDR3 is TGTGCCAGCAGTTTCAAAGAGACCCAGTACTTC. It codes for CASSFKETQYF.

The V gene is TRBV5-1, the J gene TRBJ2-7; 9 bases are a match to TRBD1. The V gene end was trimmed by 3 bases and the J gene end by 4 bases; junction bases not matched to a gene: 5. Germline assignment: CDR1 SGHRS and CDR2 YFSETQ. This CDR3 is built from 14 residues. The CDR3 protein is CASSSNRGLYEQYF. The CDR3 DNA follows: TGCGCCAGCAGCTCCAACAGGGGGCTATACGAGCAGTACTTC.

The rearrangement links TRBV11-2 to TRBJ1-2; a possible D gene is TRBD1 (5 bases). The CDR3 runs to 16 residues. V lost 8 bases, J lost 2 bases, and 21 bases lay in between. Germline V gene data show CDR1 as SGHAT and CDR2 as FQNNGV. The CDR3 region has the DNA TGTGCCAGCTCTAGCGGGGCAGGGCCGTTGAACTATGGCTACACCTTC. Translation: CASSSGAGPLNYGYTF. Full variable domain (missing parts from reference TRBV11-2 and TRBJ1-2): EAGVAQSPRYKIIEKRQSVAFWCNPISGHATLYWYQQILGQGPKLLIQFQNNGVVDDSQLPKDRFSAERLKGVDSTLKIQPAKLEDSAVYLCASSSGAGPLNYGYTFGSGTRLTVV.

The chain is built from TRBV5-4 and TRBJ2-5, with 7 nucleotides matching TRBD2. The CDR3 is 15 residues long. In germline, CDR1 is SGHNT, CDR2 YYREEE (reference sequence). V was pared by 6 bases and J by 5 bases, with 13 bases of the junction left unmatched. The CDR3: CASTRTSGFAETQYF. CDR3 in DNA: TGTGCCAGCACCCGGACTAGTGGTTTCGCGGAGACCCAGTACTTC. Variable domain in full (rest from reference TRBV5-4 and TRBJ2-5): ETGVTQSPTHLIKTRGQQVTLRCSSQSGHNTVSWYQQALGQGPQFIFQYYREEENGRGNFPPRFSGLQFPNYSSELNVNALELDDSALYLCASTRTSGFAETQYFGPGTRLLVL.

The chain has TRBV7-2 and TRBJ2-5; no definite D call. V was pared by 3 bases and J by 2 bases, with 7 bases between. The CDR3 contains 13 residues. The germline CDR1 and CDR2 sequences are SGHTA and FQGNSA. In DNA, the CDR3 is TGTGCCAGCAGCTTCAGTATTCAAGAGACCCAGTACTTC. As protein: CASSFSIQETQYF.

The chain uses TRBV6-5 and TRBJ1-1; D gene unclear. There are 15 residues in the CDR3. Germline CDR1 and CDR2: MNHEY and SVGAGI. Between the trimmed V and J ends, which lost 0 bases and 0 bases, there was a span of 8 bases. The CDR3 sequence is CASSYSVRLNTEAFF. CDR3 DNA sequence: TGTGCCAGCAGTTACTCCGTAAGACTGAACACTGAAGCTTTCTTT.

This chain uses TRBV11-2 with TRBJ2-5; 7 positions match TRBD2. The CDR3 has 16 amino acids. With 4 bases clipped from V and 3 bases from J, the junction kept 11 bases outside the gene matches. CDR1 and CDR2 (germline): SGHAT, FQNNGV. CDR3 nucleotide sequence: TGTGCCAGCAGCTACCGGCCGAATGGGGGGGAAGAGACCCAGTACTTC. This codes for CASSYRPNGGEETQYF.